This TCR beta chain came from a study of blood T cells in healthy people across ages (dated by TCRdb to the mid-2010s). Regarding the research as a whole: In model experiments, template switching captured roughly one uniquely barcoded TCR beta cDNA molecule for every two T cells. Using the same blood draw, the study looked at two additional independent replicas of 1 million unique cDNA reads for two donors, one aged 18 to 30 and the other aged 80 or older. The donors were divided into four age groups: young (average approximately 17 years), middle-aged (about 41), aged (62) and long-lived (approximately 74). To avoid experimental bias, donors of different ages were distributed randomly across sequencing lanes. The study measured age-related changes in TCR beta repertoire diversity using deep sequencing normalized with unique cDNA molecular identifiers.

The V and J ends are trimmed by 4 bases and 3 bases, leaving 4 bases between them. The germline V gene sets CDR1 to SGHDT and CDR2 to YYEEEE. The cysteine opens and the phenylalanine closes a CDR3 of 12 amino acids. Kept here is only the CDR3 DNA, which spans 36 bases and is read in frame from base 1. Overall study outcomes, separate from this receptor: Bulk unsorted PBMC profiling prevented conclusive comparison of naive and antigen-experienced compartments. Observed TCR beta diversity per million T cells fell roughly linearly with age, and a significant reduction was already apparent by age roughly 40. Compared with the aged group, more naive CD4+ T cells, fewer expanded clones and increased TCR diversity were shown by the long-lived group, suggesting age selection. Because the CMV infection status of the donors was unknown, age-related changes in expanded clonotypes may potentially have been confounded. Observed TCR beta diversity correlated strongly with the percentage of naive T cells measured by flow cytometry. Total diversity estimates from one million sequenced T cells were considered lower bounds and underestimates.

This clonotype has a handful of counts. The antigen it recognizes is unknown. Base qualities are missing; no much larger clone stands one base away. Library generation was performed with 5' RACE. This sample was sequenced with an Illumina HiSeq 2500. A second PCR of about 6 to 12 cycles was run with a J-beta primer mix and a sample-barcoded 5' primer. Each TCR beta cDNA molecule received a unique molecular identifier from a template-switch 5' adaptor carrying 12 random nucleotides. Each sample yielded at least 3 million CDR3-containing paired-end reads. The Mint cDNA synthesis kit, primed by a TRBC-specific oligonucleotide, was used to synthesize first-strand cDNA from all RNA. All cDNA was treated with uracil-DNA glycosylase and then went through a first 18-cycle PCR with the universal primers M1SS and BC2_uni_R. The original pipeline was this. For normalization, 1 million high-quality reads were randomly selected from each sample, with every read carrying a distinct molecular identifier. Instead of being binned into consensus sequences, reads that shared molecular identifiers were thrown out. MiTCR, set to a Q25 quality threshold and the strictest error-elimination algorithm, was used for CDR3 identification, clonotype clustering and error correction. A nonparametric unseen species model with Euler transformation was used to estimate lower-bound total TCR beta diversity. Using fastp trimming at Q25 and MiXCR clonotype assembly, TCRdb reanalyzed the public sequencing data and kept in-frame beta chains. Each CDR3 protein gets just one entry, which takes the most common genes and DNA from the rows behind it. The V and J calls shown here were made by TCRdb, not taken from the authors' results. The sample table lists roughly 1,800,000 distinct CDR3 sequences, 49% of them with a count of one. The top ten constitute around 2.1% of the sample.

Donors were under 40 systemically healthy Caucasian individuals from Russia aged 6 to 90 years. Around 9.9 milliliters of peripheral blood were collected from each donor into EDTA-treated Vacutainer tubes. Ficoll-Paque density-gradient centrifugation was used to isolate PBMCs, with at least 6.5 million obtained per sample. Trizol reagent was used to extract total RNA from the PBMCs, yielding at least 5 micrograms per sample. For every donor, an aliquot of PBMCs went through flow cytometry to measure the percentages of naive CD45RAhigh/CD27high T cells. The sequencing sample was made of blood. The origin of this receptor is a woman aged 40-49 years in good health. The sequence is built from TRBV5-6 and TRBJ1-4; the D gene is unclear. The DNA is as follows: TGTGCCAGCAGCATGCCTAATGAAAAACTGTTTTTT. It encodes CASSMPNEKLFF.